The rows below give T cell receptor beta chains drawn from one sample of a study of T cells after yellow fever vaccination. TCRdb reanalysed the 5' RACE reads using MiXCR and keeps one entry per CDR3 protein. The sample yields 170,000 or so distinct CDR3 sequences, about a tenth seen once. This material consisted of CD8+ T cells sorted from PBMCs, taken 45 days after the yellow fever booster vaccination. The receptors originated from a man between 18 and 29 years old who received the YFV17D yellow fever vaccine. Each CDR3 is given with its conserved first and last residue. A D gene is named only where the DNA matches it firmly. The size of a clone is reported for some rows only, either as once, few or many, or as a class for expanded clones.

J: TRBJ2-7; size: NA; D: TRBD1; V: TRBV12-3/TRBV12-4; DNA: TGTGCCAGCAGTCCGCGGACAGGGGTTGACCGCGAGCAGTACTTC; CDR3: CASSPRTGVDREQYF
J: TRBJ2-3; size: NA; D: NA; V: TRBV7-9; DNA: TGTGCCAGCAGCCAGATTGAAGGGTGGGCAGATACGCAGTATTTT; CDR3: CASSQIEGWADTQYF
J: TRBJ2-2; size: NA; D: TRBD1; V: TRBV29-1; DNA: TGCAGCGGAACAGGGGGCGCCCCCGGGGAGCTGTTTTTT; CDR3: CSGTGGAPGELFF
J: TRBJ1-4; size: NA; D: NA; V: TRBV10-3; DNA: TGTGCCATCAGTGACCCGGACAGTTTCGACCTCGGGGAAAAACTGTTTTTT; CDR3: CAISDPDSFDLGEKLFF
J: TRBJ1-5; size: many; D: NA; V: TRBV7-2; DNA: TGTGCCAGCAGCTTAACCGGGACGGATCTTAATCAGCCCCAGCATTTT; CDR3: CASSLTGTDLNQPQHF
J: TRBJ1-6; size: NA; D: NA; V: TRBV7-8; DNA: TGTGCCAGCAGCTTGGGGGCCGACCTCCACTTT; CDR3: CASSLGADLHF
J: TRBJ2-2; size: NA; D: NA; V: TRBV7-8; DNA: TGTGCCAGCAGCTTAGGGCAGATTAACACCGGGGAGCTGTTTTTT; CDR3: CASSLGQINTGELFF
J: TRBJ2-3; size: NA; D: TRBD1; V: TRBV7-8; DNA: TGTGCCAGCAGCTACCCGGACAGGGCCCTAGCAGGAGATACGCAGTATTTT; CDR3: CASSYPDRALAGDTQYF
J: TRBJ1-5; size: few; D: NA; V: TRBV20-1; DNA: TGCAGTGCTCGAACTCAGCCCCAGCATTTT; CDR3: CSARTQPQHF
J: TRBJ2-3; size: once; D: TRBD2; V: TRBV7-2; DNA: TGTGCCAGCAGCCCCCCATTGTGGACTAGCGTTGGAACAGATACGCAGTATTTT; CDR3: CASSPPLWTSVGTDTQYF
J: TRBJ2-7; size: many; D: TRBD1; V: TRBV9; DNA: TGTGCCAGCAGCGGCCGGACAGGGGGTCCCAACGAGCAGTACTTC; CDR3: CASSGRTGGPNEQYF
J: TRBJ1-2; size: few; D: NA; V: TRBV4-3; DNA: TGCGCCAGCAGCCAAGATGATAAGGAGGGAGGCTATGGCTACACCTTC; CDR3: CASSQDDKEGGYGYTF
J: TRBJ2-5; size: few; D: TRBD1; V: TRBV28; DNA: TGTGCCAGCAGGTCTGGGACAGGGTATTTGGGAGAGACCCAGTACTTC; CDR3: CASRSGTGYLGETQYF
J: TRBJ1-4; size: few; D: NA; V: TRBV7-9; DNA: TGTGCCAGCAGCTTAGTAAAACAGGGTCCCAAACTGTTTTTT; CDR3: CASSLVKQGPKLFF
J: TRBJ2-5; size: few; D: NA; V: TRBV7-9; DNA: TGTGCCAGCAGCGATGACCCAAGCCGCGAGACCCAGTACTTC; CDR3: CASSDDPSRETQYF
J: TRBJ1-2; size: NA; D: NA; V: TRBV19; DNA: TGTGCCAGTAAAGCAATCCTGCCAGGCTACCGGGAGGACTATGGCTACACCTTC; CDR3: CASKAILPGYREDYGYTF
J: TRBJ2-1; size: few; D: NA; V: TRBV4-3; DNA: TGCGCCAGCAGCCCCCGTATCCCCGGGGATAGCTCCTACAATGAGCAGTTCTTC; CDR3: CASSPRIPGDSSYNEQFF
J: TRBJ2-6; size: NA; D: NA; V: TRBV7-3; DNA: TGTGCCAGCAGCTCCCTTGGGAACGGGGCCAACGTCCTGACTTTC; CDR3: CASSSLGNGANVLTF
J: TRBJ1-2; size: NA; D: NA; V: TRBV19; DNA: TGTGCCAGTAGTATTAGCAGGGGCGGTCCGGGCTACACCTTC; CDR3: CASSISRGGPGYTF
J: TRBJ2-5; size: few; D: NA; V: TRBV5-4; DNA: TGTGCCAGCAGCCCGGACTACCGGGAGGAGACCCAGTACTTC; CDR3: CASSPDYREETQYF
J: TRBJ2-2; size: few; D: TRBD1; V: TRBV7-9; DNA: TGTGCCAGCAGCCCCGGGACAGGGGTTAATGGGGAGCTGTTTTTT; CDR3: CASSPGTGVNGELFF
J: TRBJ1-4; size: many; D: NA; V: TRBV4-1; DNA: TGCGCCAGCAGCCAGGGAACAGGCAATGAAAAACTGTTTTTT; CDR3: CASSQGTGNEKLFF
J: TRBJ2-2; size: medium-sized; D: NA; V: TRBV7-6; DNA: TGTGCCAGCAGCTTAGGGGACACCGGGGAGCTGTTTTTT; CDR3: CASSLGDTGELFF
J: TRBJ1-6; size: NA; D: NA; V: TRBV10-3; DNA: TGTGCCATCAGTGAACAGAAAGAGAATTCACCCCTCCACTTT; CDR3: CAISEQKENSPLHF
J: TRBJ1-1; size: many; D: NA; V: TRBV10-2; DNA: TGCGCCAGCAGTGAGTATGGGGCTCGTACTGAAGCTTTCTTT; CDR3: CASSEYGARTEAFF
J: TRBJ1-1; size: NA; D: NA; V: TRBV5-1; DNA: TGCGCCAGCAGGATTCACAGGACACTACACACGAACACTGAAGCTTTCTTT; CDR3: CASRIHRTLHTNTEAFF
J: TRBJ2-1; size: NA; D: TRBD1; V: TRBV5-1; DNA: TGCGCCAGCAGCCTTAGGACAGGGGACAATGAGCAGTTCTTC; CDR3: CASSLRTGDNEQFF
J: TRBJ2-3; size: NA; D: TRBD2; V: TRBV2; DNA: TGTGCCAGCAGGGATAGCGGGGCAAGCACAGATACGCAGTATTTT; CDR3: CASRDSGASTDTQYF
J: TRBJ2-5; size: many; D: TRBD2; V: TRBV13; DNA: TGTGCCAGCAGCGCTCCTAGCGGGGCTGACCAAGAGACCCAGTACTTC; CDR3: CASSAPSGADQETQYF
J: TRBJ1-4; size: NA; D: NA; V: TRBV28; DNA: TGTGCCAGCAGTTTCGTCAGGGTTAATGAAAAACTGTTTTTT; CDR3: CASSFVRVNEKLFF
J: TRBJ1-6; size: NA; D: NA; V: TRBV4-3; DNA: TGCGCCAGCAGCCAAGACTCCACTCCTAGTTCACCCCTCCACTTT; CDR3: CASSQDSTPSSPLHF
J: TRBJ2-5; size: many; D: NA; V: TRBV25-1; DNA: TGTGCCAGCAGACAGGCGGAGACCCAGTACTTC; CDR3: CASRQAETQYF
J: TRBJ1-4; size: NA; D: NA; V: TRBV11-2; DNA: TGTGCCAGCAGCCCTAAGGACGGCCTTAATGAAAAACTGTTTTTT; CDR3: CASSPKDGLNEKLFF
J: TRBJ2-5; size: few; D: TRBD2; V: TRBV2; DNA: TGTGCCAGCAGTGATGGGCTAGCGGGTTGGGAGACCCAGTACTTC; CDR3: CASSDGLAGWETQYF
J: TRBJ1-1; size: few; D: NA; V: TRBV9; DNA: TGTGCCAGCAGCGTAGAAGACAGAAACACTGAAGCTTTCTTT; CDR3: CASSVEDRNTEAFF
J: TRBJ1-4; size: NA; D: NA; V: TRBV4-1; DNA: TGCGCCAGCAGCCAAGTCATGTGGATAGCACTGTTTTTT; CDR3: CASSQVMWIALFF
J: TRBJ1-6; size: NA; D: NA; V: TRBV25-1; DNA: TGTGCCAGCAGTGGCCGGGGGACTCATAATTCACCCCTCCACTTT; CDR3: CASSGRGTHNSPLHF
J: TRBJ2-3; size: many; D: NA; V: TRBV4-1; DNA: TGCGCCAGCAGCCTCGATCGGACTGGGGCAGATACGCAGTATTTT; CDR3: CASSLDRTGADTQYF
J: TRBJ1-6; size: NA; D: NA; V: TRBV6-1; DNA: TGTGCCAGCAGTGAGAAGGACCGCCCGAGGGGTTCACCCCTCCACTTT; CDR3: CASSEKDRPRGSPLHF
J: TRBJ2-7; size: few; D: NA; V: TRBV3-1; DNA: TGTGCCAGCAGCCAATGGTCCTACGAGCAGTACTTC; CDR3: CASSQWSYEQYF
J: TRBJ2-3; size: NA; D: NA; V: TRBV6-6; DNA: TGTGCCAGCAGTTACAACACGGGCACAGATACGCAGTATTTT; CDR3: CASSYNTGTDTQYF
J: TRBJ1-5; size: few; D: NA; V: TRBV19; DNA: TGTGCCAGTAGTATAGGCGGCGGGGGGAATCAGCCCCAGCATTTT; CDR3: CASSIGGGGNQPQHF
J: TRBJ1-1; size: many; D: NA; V: TRBV7-9; DNA: TGTGCCAGCAGCTTAGAGAACACTGAAGCTTTCTTT; CDR3: CASSLENTEAFF
J: TRBJ2-2; size: many; D: TRBD1; V: TRBV6-2/TRBV6-3; DNA: TGTGCCACCCGGACAGGGGGCCCTACGTTTTTT; CDR3: CATRTGGPTFF
J: TRBJ1-1; size: once; D: NA; V: TRBV28; DNA: TGTGCCAGCAGTTTCACGGTTATGAACACTGAAGCTTTCTTT; CDR3: CASSFTVMNTEAFF
J: TRBJ2-5; size: few; D: NA; V: TRBV27; DNA: TGTGCCAGCAGTCCTACCCATTTCGACAGCCAAGAGACCCAGTACTTC; CDR3: CASSPTHFDSQETQYF
J: TRBJ2-3; size: NA; D: TRBD2; V: TRBV12-3/TRBV12-4; DNA: TGTGCCAGCAGTTTTCGGGGGGGGCAGACAGATACGCAGTATTTT; CDR3: CASSFRGGQTDTQYF
J: TRBJ2-7; size: NA; D: TRBD2; V: TRBV7-8; DNA: TGTGCCAGCAGCTTCGGGGGGGTAGCCTACGAGCAGTACTTC; CDR3: CASSFGGVAYEQYF
J: TRBJ1-1; size: few; D: NA; V: TRBV6-5; DNA: TGTGCCAGCAGTTATAGCCGTGGGGGGGTGGCTGAAGCTTTCTTT; CDR3: CASSYSRGGVAEAFF
J: TRBJ1-2; size: NA; D: TRBD1; V: TRBV27; DNA: TGTGCCAGCAGTTTTTGGACAGGCTATGGCTACACCTTC; CDR3: CASSFWTGYGYTF
J: TRBJ2-5; size: NA; D: NA; V: TRBV12-3/TRBV12-4; DNA: TGTGCCAGCATCCGCATGGGACGGCACCAAGAGACCCAGTACTTC; CDR3: CASIRMGRHQETQYF
J: TRBJ1-5; size: NA; D: TRBD1; V: TRBV7-9; DNA: TGTGCCAGCAGCTCGACAGGGATTAATCAGCCCCAGCATTTT; CDR3: CASSSTGINQPQHF